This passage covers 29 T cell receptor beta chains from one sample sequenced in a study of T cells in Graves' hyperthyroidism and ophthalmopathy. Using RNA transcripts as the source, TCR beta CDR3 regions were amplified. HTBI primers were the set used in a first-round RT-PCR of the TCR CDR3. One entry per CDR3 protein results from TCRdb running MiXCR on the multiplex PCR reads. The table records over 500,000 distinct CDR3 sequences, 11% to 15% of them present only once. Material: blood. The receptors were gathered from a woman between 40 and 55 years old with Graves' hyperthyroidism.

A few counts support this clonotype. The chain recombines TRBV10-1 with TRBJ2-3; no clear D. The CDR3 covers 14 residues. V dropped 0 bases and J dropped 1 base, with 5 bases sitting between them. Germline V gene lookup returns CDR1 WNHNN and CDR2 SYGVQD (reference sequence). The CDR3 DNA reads TGCGCCAGCAGTGAGTCCCCTGGCACAGATACGCAGTATTTT. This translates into CASSESPGTDTQYF.

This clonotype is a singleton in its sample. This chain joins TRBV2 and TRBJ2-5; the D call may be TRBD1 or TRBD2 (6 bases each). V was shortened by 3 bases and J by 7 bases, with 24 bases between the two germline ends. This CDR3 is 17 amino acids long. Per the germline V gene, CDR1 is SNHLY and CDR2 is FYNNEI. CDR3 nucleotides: TGTGCCAGCAGTGATCGATGGGGGCTCGGGAGCACAGGGACCCAGTACTTC. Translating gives CASSDRWGLGSTGTQYF.

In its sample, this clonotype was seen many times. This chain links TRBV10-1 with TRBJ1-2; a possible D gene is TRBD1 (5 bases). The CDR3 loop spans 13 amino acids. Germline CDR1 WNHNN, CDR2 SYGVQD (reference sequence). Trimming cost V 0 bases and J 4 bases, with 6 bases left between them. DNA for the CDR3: TGCGCCAGCAGTGAGTCCGGGACCTATGGCTACACCTTC. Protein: CASSESGTYGYTF.

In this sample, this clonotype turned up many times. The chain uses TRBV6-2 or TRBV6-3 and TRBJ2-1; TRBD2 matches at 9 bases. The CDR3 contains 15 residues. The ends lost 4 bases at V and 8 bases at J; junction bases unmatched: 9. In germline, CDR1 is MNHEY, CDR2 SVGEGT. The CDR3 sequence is CASSFSGLAGHEQFF. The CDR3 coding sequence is TGTGCCAGCAGTTTCTCGGGACTAGCTGGACATGAGCAGTTCTTC.

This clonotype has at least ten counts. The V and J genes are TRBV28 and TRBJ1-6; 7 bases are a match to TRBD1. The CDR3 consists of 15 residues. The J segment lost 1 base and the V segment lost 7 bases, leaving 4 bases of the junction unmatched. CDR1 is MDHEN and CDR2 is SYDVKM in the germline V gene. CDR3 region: CASTRQGSYNSPLHF. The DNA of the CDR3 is TGTGCCAGCACCAGACAGGGATCCTATAATTCACCCCTCCACTTT.

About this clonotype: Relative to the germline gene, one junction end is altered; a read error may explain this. DNA of the CDR3: TGCGGTGCTAGACGGGCGGGAGAGCTTATTACCTACAATGAGCAGTTCTTC. It translates to CGARRAGELITYNEQFF. This chain joins TRBV20-1 and TRBJ2-1; TRBD2 matches 7 bases. CDR1 DFQATT and CDR2 SNEGSKA come from the germline V gene (reference sequence). CDR3 length: 17 amino acids.

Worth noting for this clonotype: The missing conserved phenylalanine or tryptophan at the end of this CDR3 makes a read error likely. The DNA for the CDR3 is TGTGCCAGCAGGGGGTTAAAAGAGACCCAGTACTCC. Translation gives CASRGLKETQYS. The rearrangement links TRBV6-2 or TRBV6-3 to TRBJ2-5; D is ambiguous. The CDR3 sequence is 12 residues long. The germline V and J ends were trimmed by 6 bases and 3 bases, with 8 bases remaining between them. Germline CDR1 MNHEY, CDR2 SVGEGT.

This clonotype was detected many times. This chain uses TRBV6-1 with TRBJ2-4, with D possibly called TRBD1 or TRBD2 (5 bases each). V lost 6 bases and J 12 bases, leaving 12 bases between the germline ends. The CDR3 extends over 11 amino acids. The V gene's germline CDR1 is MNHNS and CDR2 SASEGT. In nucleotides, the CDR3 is TGTGCCAGCAGACCGGGACGGAGTCAGTACTTC. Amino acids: CASRPGRSQYF.

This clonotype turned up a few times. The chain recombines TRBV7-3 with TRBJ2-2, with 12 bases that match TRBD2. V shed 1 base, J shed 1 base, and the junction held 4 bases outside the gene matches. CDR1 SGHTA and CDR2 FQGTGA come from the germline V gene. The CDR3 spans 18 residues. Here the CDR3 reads CASSLMPSGGGNTGELFF. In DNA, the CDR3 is TGTGCCAGCAGCTTAATGCCTAGCGGGGGGGGGAACACCGGGGAGCTGTTTTTT.

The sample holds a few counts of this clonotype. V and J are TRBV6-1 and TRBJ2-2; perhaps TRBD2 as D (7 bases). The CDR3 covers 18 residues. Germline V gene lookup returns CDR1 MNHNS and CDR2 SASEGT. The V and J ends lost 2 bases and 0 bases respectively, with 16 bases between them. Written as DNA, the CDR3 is TGTGCCAGCAGTGAACCCGCGAGGGGGGGCCCGAACACCGGGGAGCTGTTTTTT. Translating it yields CASSEPARGGPNTGELFF.

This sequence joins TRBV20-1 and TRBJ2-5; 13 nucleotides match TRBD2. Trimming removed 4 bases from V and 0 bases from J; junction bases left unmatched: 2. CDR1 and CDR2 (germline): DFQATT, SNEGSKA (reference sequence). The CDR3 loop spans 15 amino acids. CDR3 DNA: TGCAGTGCTACCGGGACTAGCGGGAACCAAGAGACCCAGTACTTC. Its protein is CSATGTSGNQETQYF.

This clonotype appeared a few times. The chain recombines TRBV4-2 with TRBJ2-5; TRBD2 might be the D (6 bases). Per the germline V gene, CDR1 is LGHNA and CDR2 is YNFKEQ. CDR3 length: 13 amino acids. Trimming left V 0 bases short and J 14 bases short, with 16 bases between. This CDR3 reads CASSQDTLGLIYF. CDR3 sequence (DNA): TGTGCCAGCAGCCAAGATACTCTGGGACTGATATACTTC.

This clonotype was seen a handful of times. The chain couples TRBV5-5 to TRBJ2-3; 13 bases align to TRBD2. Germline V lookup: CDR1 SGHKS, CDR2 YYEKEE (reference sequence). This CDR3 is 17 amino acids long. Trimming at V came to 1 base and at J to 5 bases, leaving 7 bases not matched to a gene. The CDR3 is CASSLTGLAGERDTQYF. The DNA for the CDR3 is TGTGCCAGCAGCTTGACAGGACTAGCGGGAGAGAGAGATACGCAGTATTTT.

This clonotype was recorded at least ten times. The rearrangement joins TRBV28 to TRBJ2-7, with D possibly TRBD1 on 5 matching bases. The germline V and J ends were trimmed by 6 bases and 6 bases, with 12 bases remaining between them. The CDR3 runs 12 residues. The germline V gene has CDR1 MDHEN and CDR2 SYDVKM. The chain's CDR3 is CASSTQVGEQYF. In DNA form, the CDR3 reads TGTGCCAGCAGCACACAGGTTGGCGAGCAGTACTTC. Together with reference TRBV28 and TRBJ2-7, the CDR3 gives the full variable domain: DVKVTQSSRYLVKRTGEKVFLECVQDMDHENMFWYRQDPGLGLRLIYFSYDVKMKEKGDIPEGYSVSREKKERFSLILESASTNQTSMYLCASSTQVGEQYFGPGTRLTVT.

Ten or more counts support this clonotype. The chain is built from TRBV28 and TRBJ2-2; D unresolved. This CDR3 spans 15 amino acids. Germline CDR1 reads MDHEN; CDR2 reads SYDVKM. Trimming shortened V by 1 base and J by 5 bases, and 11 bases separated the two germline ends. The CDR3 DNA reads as TGTGCCAGCAGTTTATCATCTGGGGTTACCGGGGAGCTGTTTTTT. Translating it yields CASSLSSGVTGELFF.

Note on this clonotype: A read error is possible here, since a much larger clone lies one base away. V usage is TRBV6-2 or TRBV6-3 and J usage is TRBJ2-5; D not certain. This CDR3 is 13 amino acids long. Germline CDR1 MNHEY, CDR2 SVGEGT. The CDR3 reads CASSYDGTKTQHF. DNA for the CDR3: TGTGCCAGCAGTTACGATGGTACGAAGACCCAGCACTTC.

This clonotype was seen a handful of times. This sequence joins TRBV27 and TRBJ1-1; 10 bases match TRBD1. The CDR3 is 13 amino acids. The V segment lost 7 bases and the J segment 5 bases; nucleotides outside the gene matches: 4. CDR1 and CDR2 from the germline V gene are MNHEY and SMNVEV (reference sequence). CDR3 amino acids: CASTDRGQTEAFF. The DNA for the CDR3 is TGTGCCAGCACTGACAGGGGGCAAACTGAAGCTTTCTTT.

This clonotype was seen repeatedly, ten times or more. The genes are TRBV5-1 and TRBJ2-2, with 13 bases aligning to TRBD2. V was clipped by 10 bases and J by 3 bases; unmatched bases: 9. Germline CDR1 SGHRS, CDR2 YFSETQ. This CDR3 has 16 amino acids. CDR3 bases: TGCGCCTCACGGACTAGCGGGGGAGCATACACCGGGGAGCTGTTTTTT. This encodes CASRTSGGAYTGELFF.

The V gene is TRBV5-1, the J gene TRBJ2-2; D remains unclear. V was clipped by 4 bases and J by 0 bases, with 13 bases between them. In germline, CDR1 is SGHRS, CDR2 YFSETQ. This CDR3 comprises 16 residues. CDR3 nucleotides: TGCGCCAGCAGCCTGGGTTGGGGTGCGAACACCGGGGAGCTGTTTTTT. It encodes CASSLGWGANTGELFF.

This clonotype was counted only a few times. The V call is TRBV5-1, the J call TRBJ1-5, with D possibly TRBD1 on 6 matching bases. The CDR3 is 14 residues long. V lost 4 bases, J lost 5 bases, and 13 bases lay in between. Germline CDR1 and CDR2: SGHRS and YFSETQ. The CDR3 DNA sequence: TGCGCCAGCAGCCCCGGACAGAGCGATCAGCCCCAGCATTTT. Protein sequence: CASSPGQSDQPQHF.

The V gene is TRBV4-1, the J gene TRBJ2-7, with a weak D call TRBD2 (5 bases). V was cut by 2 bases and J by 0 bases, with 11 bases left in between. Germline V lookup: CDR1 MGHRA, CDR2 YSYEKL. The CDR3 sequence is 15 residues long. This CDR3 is CASSQWQEVSYEQYF. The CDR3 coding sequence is TGCGCCAGCAGCCAATGGCAGGAGGTCTCCTACGAGCAGTACTTC.

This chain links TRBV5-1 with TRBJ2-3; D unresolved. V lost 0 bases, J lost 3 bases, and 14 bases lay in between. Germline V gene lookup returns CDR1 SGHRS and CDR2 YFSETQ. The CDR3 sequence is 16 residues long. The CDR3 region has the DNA TGCGCCAGCAGCTTGGGGACCGCTGGGTTTACAGATACGCAGTATTTT. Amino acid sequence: CASSLGTAGFTDTQYF.

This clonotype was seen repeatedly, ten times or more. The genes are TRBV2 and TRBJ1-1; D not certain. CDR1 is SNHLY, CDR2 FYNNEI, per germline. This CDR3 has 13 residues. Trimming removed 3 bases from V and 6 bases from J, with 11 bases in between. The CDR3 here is CASSETMVSEAFF. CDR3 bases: TGTGCCAGCAGTGAGACCATGGTCTCTGAAGCTTTCTTT.

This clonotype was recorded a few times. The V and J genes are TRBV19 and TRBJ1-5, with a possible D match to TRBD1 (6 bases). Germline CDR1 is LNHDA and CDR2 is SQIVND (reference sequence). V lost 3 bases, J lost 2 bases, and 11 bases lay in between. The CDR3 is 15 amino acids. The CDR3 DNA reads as TGTGCCAGTAGTATCACAGGGATGGGCAATCAGCCCCAGCATTTT. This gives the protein CASSITGMGNQPQHF.

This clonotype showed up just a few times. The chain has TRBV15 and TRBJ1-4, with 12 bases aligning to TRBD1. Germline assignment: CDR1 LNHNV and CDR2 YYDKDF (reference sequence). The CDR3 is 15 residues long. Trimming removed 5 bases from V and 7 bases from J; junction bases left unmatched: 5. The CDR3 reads CATSPRDRGREKLFF. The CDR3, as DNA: TGTGCCACCAGCCCCCGGGACAGGGGGCGTGAAAAACTGTTTTTT.

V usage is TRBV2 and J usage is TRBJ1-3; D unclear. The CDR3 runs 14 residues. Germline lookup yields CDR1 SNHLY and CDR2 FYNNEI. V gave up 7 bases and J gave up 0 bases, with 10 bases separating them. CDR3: CASIVRSSGNTIYF. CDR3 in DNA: TGTGCCAGCATTGTCAGGTCCTCTGGAAACACCATATATTTT.

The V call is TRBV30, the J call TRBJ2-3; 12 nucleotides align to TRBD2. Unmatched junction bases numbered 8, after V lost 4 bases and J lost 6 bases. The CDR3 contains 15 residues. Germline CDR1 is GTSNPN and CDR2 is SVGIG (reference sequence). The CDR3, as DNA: TGTGCCTGGACTGGGACTAGCGGGTTCTTGGATACGCAGTATTTT. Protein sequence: CAWTGTSGFLDTQYF.

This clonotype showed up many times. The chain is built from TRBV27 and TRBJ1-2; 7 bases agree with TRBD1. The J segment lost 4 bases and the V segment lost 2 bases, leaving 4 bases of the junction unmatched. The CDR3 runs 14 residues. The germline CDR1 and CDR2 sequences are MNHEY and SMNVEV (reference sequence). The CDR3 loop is CASSLRQGGYGYTF. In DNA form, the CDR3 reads TGTGCCAGCAGTTTACGACAGGGCGGCTATGGCTACACCTTC.

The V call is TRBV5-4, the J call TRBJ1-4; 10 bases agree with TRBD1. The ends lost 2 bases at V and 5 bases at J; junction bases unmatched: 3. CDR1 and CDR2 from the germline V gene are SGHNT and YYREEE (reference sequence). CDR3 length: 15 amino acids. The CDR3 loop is CASSLLDRGNEKLFF. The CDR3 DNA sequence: TGTGCCAGCAGCTTACTGGACAGGGGGAATGAAAAACTGTTTTTT.